This is a list of T cell receptor beta chains from one sample in a study of prognosis after radiotherapy for stage I lung cancer. TCRdb independently ran MiXCR on the multiplex PCR reads; one entry per CDR3 protein. The sample lists 15,000 to 20,000 distinct CDR3 sequences; 45% to 50% were seen once. The sequenced sample was PBMCs, obtained before or after stereotactic body radiation therapy (not recorded which). These receptors were collected from a donor aged 50 or older with non-small cell lung cancer. Both conserved end residues are part of each CDR3. A D gene is named only where the DNA matches it firmly. The size field is filled for only some rows; it gives once, few, many or a size class.

TRBJ2-3 | - | many | TRBV11-1 | CASSLAIDSVDTQYF | TGTGCCAGCAGCTTAGCGATCGATAGCGTAGATACGCAGTATTTT
TRBJ2-1 | TRBD2 | - | TRBV28 | CASSFLRTSTYNEQFF | TGTGCAAGCAGTTTCCTCAGGACTAGCACCTACAATGAGCAGTTCTTC
TRBJ1-1 | - | many | TRBV6-1 | CASTRQPNTEAFF | TGTGCCAGCACAAGGCAGCCGAACACTGAAGCTTTCTTT
TRBJ2-7 | - | - | TRBV5-8 | CASSYKGEYF | TGTGCCAGCAGCTATAAGGGGGAGTACTTC
TRBJ2-7 | TRBD1 | many | TRBV5-4 | CASSTHRGREAEQYF | TGTGCCAGCAGCACCCACAGGGGGCGCGAAGCCGAGCAGTACTTC
TRBJ2-2 | - | - | TRBV30 | CAWSVEGQDTGELFF | TGTGCCTGGAGTGTGGAGGGCCAGGACACCGGCGAGCTGTTTTTT
TRBJ2-3 | TRBD2 | many | TRBV11-1 | CASSRGGGLASADTQYF | TGTGCCAGCAGCAGGGGGGGCGGACTAGCGAGTGCAGATACGCAGTATTTT
TRBJ2-7 | - | many | TRBV20-1 | CSAEGQDEQYF | TGCAGTGCCGAAGGGCAGGACGAGCAGTACTTC
TRBJ1-6 | - | - | TRBV28 | CASKTGTENSPLHF | TGTGCCAGCAAAACCGGGACGGAGAATTCACCCCTCCACTTT
TRBJ2-7 | TRBD2 | many | TRBV4-2 | CASSQTGLAGSPQDEQYF | TGTGCCAGCAGTCAGACCGGACTAGCGGGATCACCTCAGGACGAGCAGTACTTC
TRBJ2-7 | TRBD2 | many | TRBV14 | CASSLAGGYEQYF | TGTGCCAGCAGCCTAGCGGGAGGGTACGAGCAGTACTTC
TRBJ2-1 | - | many | TRBV28 | CASTLGRIETNEQFF | TGTGCCAGCACCCTGGGGCGGATAGAGACTAATGAGCAGTTCTTC
TRBJ2-7 | - | many | TRBV5-1 | CASSSYGYEQYF | TGCGCCAGCAGCTCCTATGGTTACGAGCAGTACTTC
TRBJ2-1 | TRBD2 | - | TRBV20-1 | CSARVLAGVFNEQFF | TGCAGTGCTAGAGTACTAGCGGGAGTGTTTAATGAGCAGTTCTTC
TRBJ2-3 | TRBD2 | - | TRBV11-2 | CASSPRWLAGGRDTQYF | TGTGCCAGCAGCCCTCGATGGCTAGCGGGAGGGCGGGATACGCAGTATTTT
TRBJ1-2 | - | - | TRBV11-2 | CASSFPTGQRYCYTF | TGTGCCAGCAGTTTCCCCACAGGGCAACGCTATTGCTACACCTTC
TRBJ2-5 | - | - | TRBV6-4 | CANQPGDF | TGTGCCAATCAACCGGGGGACTTC
TRBJ2-7 | TRBD1 | many | TRBV3-1 | CASSQDEGVTGGAEQYF | TGTGCCAGCAGCCAAGATGAGGGTGTGACAGGGGGCGCCGAGCAGTACTTC
TRBJ2-2 | - | - | TRBV6-1 | CASTLALSTGELFF | TGTGCCAGCACCCTAGCCCTATCCACCGGGGAGCTTTTTTTT
TRBJ1-5 | - | - | TRBV6-1 | CASSTGNSNQPQHF | TGTGCCAGCAGCACAGGTAATAGCAATCAGCCCCAGCATTTT
TRBJ2-7 | TRBD2 | - | TRBV28 | CASRRGSGGPSGEQYF | TGTGCCAGCAGAAGAGGGTCGGGGGGGCCTTCGGGGGAGCAGTACTTC
TRBJ2-5 | TRBD2 | - | TRBV11-2 | CASSYGLEGLQETQYF | TGTGCCAGCAGCTACGGACTAGAGGGTCTACAAGAGACCCAGTACTTC
TRBJ2-7 | TRBD1 | - | TRBV11-2 | CASSSGGGGQYF | TGTGCCAGCAGCTCAGGGGGCGGCGGGCAGTACTTC
TRBJ2-1 | - | many | TRBV20-1 | CSASGSSFNEQFF | TGCAGTGCTAGCGGGAGCTCTTTCAATGAGCAGTTCTTC
TRBJ2-3 | - | - | TRBV5-4 | CASSLLSVGVTDTQYF | TGTGCCAGCAGCTTACTCTCCGTCGGAGTCACAGATACGCAGTATTTT
TRBJ1-1 | - | many | TRBV5-1 | CASSKGGKNTEAFF | TGCGCCAGCAGCAAAGGGGGAAAGAACACTGAAGCTTTCTTT
TRBJ1-4 | - | many | TRBV7-9 | CASSSGGANEKLFF | TGTGCCAGCAGTTCTGGGGGAGCTAATGAAAAACTGTTTTTT
TRBJ2-2 | - | many | TRBV7-3 | CASSFSPGTGELFF | TGTGCCAGCAGCTTCAGCCCCGGCACCGGGGAGCTGTTTTTT
TRBJ1-1 | - | many | TRBV6-1 | CASGSPTGHTNTEAFF | TGTGCCAGCGGATCTCCGACGGGACATACGAACACTGAAGCTTTCTTT
TRBJ1-1 | TRBD1 | many | TRBV6-2/TRBV6-3 | CASSYISPGTGYMNTEAFF | TGTGCCAGCAGTTACATCAGTCCCGGGACAGGGTACATGAACACTGAAGCTTTCTTT
TRBJ2-2 | - | - | TRBV5-1 | CASSLPGGVLSTGELFF | TGCGCCAGCAGCTTGCCCGGGGGCGTGCTTAGCACCGGGGAGCTGTTTTTT
TRBJ2-6 | - | - | TRBV28 | CASTPWGEGANVLTF | TGTGCCAGCACCCCATGGGGGGAGGGGGCCAACGTCCTGACTTTC
TRBJ1-1 | TRBD1 | - | TRBV20-1 | CSARPRDRGATEAFF | TGCAGTGCTAGACCCCGGGACAGGGGGGCCACTGAAGCTTTCTTT